The entry below gives a single T cell receptor (beta chain) sequence along with its context. The source of the sample is a study of PD-1 blockade in classical Hodgkin lymphoma. Sequenced by immunoSEQ multiplex PCR; TCRdb stores in-frame clones only, minus some. This table has 100,000 or so clones, approximately 89% appearing once. The germline V gene encodes CDR1 SQVTM and CDR2 ANQGSEA. The V end was cut by 1 base, the J end by 0 bases, with 16 bases between. The CDR3 has 16 residues. Noted time point: cycle 4 day 1 (C4D1), after six to seven weeks of nivolumab. Following autologous stem cell transplantation, relapse occurred in every patient, and exposure to brentuximab vedotin varied.

The clonotype was recovered from a human donor with classical Hodgkin lymphoma. The chain uses TRBV29-1 and TRBJ2-7; D assignment may be TRBD1 or TRBD2 (8 bases each). This specimen consisted of peripheral blood mononuclear cells (PBMCs), obtained before the fourth cycle of nivolumab. The CDR3 here is CSVEVAGTGHSYEQYF. In nucleotides, the CDR3 is TGCAGCGTTGAAGTAGCGGGGACAGGCCACTCCTACGAGCAGTACTTC.